One T cell receptor (beta chain) is described in this entry. This clonotype was seen a handful of times. It lacks a known antigen. Per-base quality was not reported, and no clone a single base away is much larger than it. This record comes from a study of blood T cells in healthy people across ages (dated by TCRdb to the mid-2010s). In the study overall: Template switching captured roughly one uniquely barcoded TCR beta cDNA molecule per two T cells in model experiments. Age-related changes in TCR beta repertoire diversity were measured in the study by deep sequencing normalized with unique cDNA molecular identifiers. The donors were split into four age groups: young (average 16 years), middle-aged (roughly 39), aged (more than 60) and long-lived (approximately 80). To avoid experimental bias, donors of different ages were distributed randomly across sequencing lanes. For two donors (one aged 18 to 30 and one aged 80 or older), the study analyzed two additional independent replicas of 1 million unique cDNA reads from the same blood draw.

Trimming accounts for 2 bases at V and 8 bases at J, while the number of junction bases matched to no gene is 0. The germline V gene (reference sequence) yields DFQATT for CDR1 and SNEGSKA for CDR2. From the cysteine through the phenylalanine, the CDR3 covers 11 amino acids. The only DNA kept is the CDR3, 33 bases in frame from the first base. To prepare the library, 5' RACE was applied. For sequencing, an Illumina HiSeq 2500 was employed. A second PCR of roughly 6 to 12 cycles was performed with a sample-barcoded 5' primer and a J-beta primer mix. Each TCR beta cDNA molecule received a unique molecular identifier from a template-switch 5' adaptor carrying 12 random nucleotides. At least 2.5 million CDR3-containing paired-end reads were obtained from each sample. The Mint cDNA synthesis kit, primed by a TRBC-specific oligonucleotide, was used to synthesize first-strand cDNA from all RNA. Following uracil-DNA glycosylase treatment, a first 18-cycle PCR with universal primers M1SS and BC2_uni_R was performed on all cDNA. The authors processed their data as follows. For normalization, 1 million high-quality reads, each with a distinct molecular identifier, were randomly selected from each sample. Reads sharing molecular identifiers were discarded rather than binned into consensus sequences. MiTCR, set to a Q25 quality threshold and the strictest error-elimination algorithm, was used for CDR3 identification, clonotype clustering and error correction. A nonparametric unseen species model with Euler transformation was used to estimate lower-bound total TCR beta diversity. TCRdb passed the public sequencing reads through fastp at Q25 and MiXCR, retaining productive beta sequences. A single entry per CDR3 protein holds the most common genes and DNA from its merged rows. The V and J calls and clone size come from TCRdb's table, not from the authors' own analysis. For this sample there are more than 650,000 distinct CDR3 sequences; 22% appear just once. The top ten hold approximately 20% of the sample.

Broad study findings and their caveats: A strong correlation was found between observed TCR beta diversity and the percentage of naive T cells measured by flow cytometry. As age increased, observed TCR beta diversity per million T cells dropped in a roughly linear way, and a significant reduction was already evident by age 40. Because profiling used bulk unsorted PBMCs, naive and antigen-experienced compartments could not be compared conclusively. Compared with the aged group, more naive CD4+ T cells, fewer expanded clones and increased TCR diversity were shown by the long-lived group, suggesting age selection. Estimates of total diversity from one million sequenced T cells were regarded as lower bounds and underestimates. Donor CMV infection status was unknown, potentially confounding age-related changes in expanded clonotypes.

Systemically healthy Caucasian individuals from Russia, about 38 in total and aged about 6 to 100 years, were included as donors. Around 10 milliliters of peripheral blood were collected from each donor into EDTA-treated Vacutainer tubes. PBMCs were isolated by Ficoll-Paque density-gradient centrifugation, with at least 6 million obtained per sample. Total RNA was extracted from PBMCs with Trizol reagent, with at least 5 micrograms obtained per sample. The percentages of naive CD45RAhigh/CD27high T cells were determined by flow cytometry on a PBMC aliquot from every donor. Sequenced input: blood. The TCR sequence derives from a man between 65 and 85 years old in good health. The rearranged segments are TRBV20-1 and TRBJ2-1, with 7 bases in between that match TRBD2. CDR3 sequence: CSARRGDEQFF. The nucleotides are TGCAGTGCTAGACGGGGGGATGAGCAGTTCTTC.